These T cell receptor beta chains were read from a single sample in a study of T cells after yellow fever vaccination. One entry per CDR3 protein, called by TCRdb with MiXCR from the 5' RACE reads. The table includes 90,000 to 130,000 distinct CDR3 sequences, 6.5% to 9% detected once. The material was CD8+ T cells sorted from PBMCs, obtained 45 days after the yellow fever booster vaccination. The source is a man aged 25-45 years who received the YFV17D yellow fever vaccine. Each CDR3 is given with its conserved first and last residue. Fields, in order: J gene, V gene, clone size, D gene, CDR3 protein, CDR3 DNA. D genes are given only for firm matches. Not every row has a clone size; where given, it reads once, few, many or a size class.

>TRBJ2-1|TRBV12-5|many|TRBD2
CASGFAGVLNEQFF
TGTGCTAGTGGTTTCGCGGGAGTACTCAATGAGCAGTTCTTC
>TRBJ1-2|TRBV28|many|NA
CASSLFVRYGYTF
TGTGCCAGCAGTTTATTCGTTCGCTATGGCTACACCTTC
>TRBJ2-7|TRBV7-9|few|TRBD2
CASSPGLAGGNEQYF
TGTGCCAGCAGCCCCGGACTAGCGGGGGGGAACGAGCAGTACTTC
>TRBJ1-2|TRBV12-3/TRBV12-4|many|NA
CASSSPHIDYGYTF
TGTGCCAGCAGTTCCCCCCATATTGACTATGGCTACACCTTC
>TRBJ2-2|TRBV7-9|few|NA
CASSGGPNTGELFF
TGTGCCAGCAGCGGGGGCCCGAACACCGGGGAGCTGTTTTTT
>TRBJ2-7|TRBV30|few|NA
CACTAESYEQYF
TGTGCCTGTACCGCGGAGTCCTACGAGCAGTACTTC
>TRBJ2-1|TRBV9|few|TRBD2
CASSVVSGRAIEQFF
TGTGCCAGCAGCGTAGTTAGCGGGAGGGCCATTGAGCAGTTCTTC
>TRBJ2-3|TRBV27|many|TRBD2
CASSGLAGDGERTDTQYF
TGTGCAAGCTCCGGACTAGCGGGAGATGGGGAACGGACAGATACGCAGTATTTT
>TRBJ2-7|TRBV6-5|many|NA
CASSYGLATTYEQYF
TGTGCCAGCAGTTACGGGCTAGCGACGACCTACGAGCAGTACTTC
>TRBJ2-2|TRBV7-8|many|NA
CASSPGVGELFF
TGTGCCAGCAGCCCTGGCGTTGGGGAGCTGTTTTTT
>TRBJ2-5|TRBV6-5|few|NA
CASSYSLPGYETQYF
TGTGCCAGCAGTTACTCTCTGCCAGGGTATGAGACCCAGTACTTC
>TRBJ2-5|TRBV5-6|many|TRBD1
CASSYSHRGLYQETQYF
TGTGCCAGCAGTTACTCCCACAGGGGATTGTACCAAGAGACCCAGTACTTC
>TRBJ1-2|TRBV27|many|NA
CASSFFPEYGYTF
TGTGCCAGCAGTTTCTTCCCAGAATACGGCTACACCTTC
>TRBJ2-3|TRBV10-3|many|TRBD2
CAISKPGLADTDTQYF
TGTGCCATCAGTAAACCGGGACTAGCGGACACAGATACGCAGTATTTT
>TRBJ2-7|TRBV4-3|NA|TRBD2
CASSQVGLAGTYEQYF
TGCGCCAGCAGCCAAGTCGGGCTAGCGGGAACTTACGAGCAGTACTTC
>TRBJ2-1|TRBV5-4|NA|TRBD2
CASSLLTSDYNEQFF
TGTGCCAGCAGCTTGTTAACTAGCGATTACAATGAGCAGTTCTTC
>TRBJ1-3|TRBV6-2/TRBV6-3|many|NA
CASSYGIRNTIYF
TGTGCCAGCAGCTACGGGATCCGGAACACCATATATTTT
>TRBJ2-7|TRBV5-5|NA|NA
CASSLGVLCEQYF
TGTGCCAGCAGCTTGGGGGTCCTCTGCGAGCAGTACTTC
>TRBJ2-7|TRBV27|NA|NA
CATLRMAGGTYEQYF
TGTGCCACCTTGAGAATGGCAGGGGGGACCTACGAGCAGTACTTC
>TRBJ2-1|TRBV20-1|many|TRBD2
CSAQGAGVFYEQFF
TGCAGTGCTCAAGGGGCGGGAGTTTTTTATGAGCAGTTCTTC
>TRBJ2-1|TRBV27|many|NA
CASSLGDLSYNEQFF
TGTGCCAGCAGTTTGGGGGATCTGTCATACAATGAGCAGTTCTTC
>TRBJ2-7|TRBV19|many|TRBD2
CASRLAENHEQYF
TGTGCCTCCAGACTAGCGGAGAACCACGAGCAGTACTTC
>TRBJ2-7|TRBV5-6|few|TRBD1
CASSLWQGVYEQYF
TGTGCCAGCAGCTTGTGGCAGGGGGTCTACGAGCAGTACTTC
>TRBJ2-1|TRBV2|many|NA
CATQGRGEYNEQFF
TGTGCCACCCAAGGCAGGGGTGAGTACAATGAGCAGTTCTTC
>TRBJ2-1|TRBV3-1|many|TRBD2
CASSQGLADNEQFF
TGTGCCAGCAGCCAGGGACTAGCGGACAATGAGCAGTTCTTC
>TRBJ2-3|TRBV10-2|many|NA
CASSEDGGAPADTQYF
TGCGCCAGCAGTGAGGACGGGGGTGCTCCAGCAGATACGCAGTATTTT
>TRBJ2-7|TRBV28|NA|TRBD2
CASSPSGEIYEQYF
TGTGCCAGCAGCCCGAGCGGGGAGATCTACGAGCAGTACTTC